This TCR beta chain comes out of a study of T cell repertoires in cytomegalovirus infection. The CDR3 sequence is 14 residues long. CDR1 is MNHNS, CDR2 SASEGT, per germline. To note about this clonotype: Its ends do not fully match the called genes, so a read error is possible.

TCRdb fed the reads into MiXCR, producing one record per CDR3 protein. The table lists 680,000 or so distinct CDR3 sequences, under 40% of them singletons, with 2.8% in the top ten. Source material: PBMCs. The receptor's source is a human donor in good health (CMV status not recorded). Some clones in this sample may be carry-over from other donors' samples. This chain uses TRBV6-1 with TRBJ1-5; 9 nucleotides match TRBD1. CDR3 bases: TGTGCCAGCAGCGAACAGGGGGCTAGTCAGCCCAAGCCTTTT. It specifies CASSEQGASQPKPF.